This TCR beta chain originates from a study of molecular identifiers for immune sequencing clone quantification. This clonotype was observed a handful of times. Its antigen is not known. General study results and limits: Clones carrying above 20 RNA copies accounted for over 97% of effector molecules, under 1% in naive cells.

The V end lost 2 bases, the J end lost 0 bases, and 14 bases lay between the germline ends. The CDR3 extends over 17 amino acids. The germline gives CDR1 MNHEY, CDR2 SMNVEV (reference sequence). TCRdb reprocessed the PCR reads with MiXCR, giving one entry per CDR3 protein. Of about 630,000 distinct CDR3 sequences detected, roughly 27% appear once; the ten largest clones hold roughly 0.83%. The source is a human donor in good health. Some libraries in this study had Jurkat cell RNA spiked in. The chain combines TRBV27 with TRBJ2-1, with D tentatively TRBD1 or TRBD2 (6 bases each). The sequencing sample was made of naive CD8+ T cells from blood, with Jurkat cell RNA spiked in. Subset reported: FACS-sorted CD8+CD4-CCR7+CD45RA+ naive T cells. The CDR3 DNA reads TGTGCCAGCAGTTTAGTAGGGGGGACCATCTCCTACAATGAGCAGTTCTTC. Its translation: CASSLVGGTISYNEQFF.